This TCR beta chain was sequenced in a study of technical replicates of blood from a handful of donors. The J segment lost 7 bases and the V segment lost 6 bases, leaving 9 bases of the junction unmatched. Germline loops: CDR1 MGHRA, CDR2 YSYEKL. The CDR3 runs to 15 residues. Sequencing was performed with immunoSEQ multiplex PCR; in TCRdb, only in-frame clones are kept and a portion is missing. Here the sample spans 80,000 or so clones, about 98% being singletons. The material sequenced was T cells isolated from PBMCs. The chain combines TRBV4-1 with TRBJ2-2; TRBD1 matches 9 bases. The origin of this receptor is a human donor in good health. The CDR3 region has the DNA TGCGCCAGCAGGAAACCGGGGACAGGGAACGGGGAGCTGTTTTTT. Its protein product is CASRKPGTGNGELFF.